One and the same sample provided the 22 T cell receptor beta chains below, sequenced in a study of blood T cell repertoires in COVID-19. Sequencing used immunoSEQ multiplex PCR; TCRdb keeps in-frame clones, though not all of them. The profile shows about 190,000 clones, 80% to 90% of them singletons. The source material was peripheral blood. The receptor source for this set is a human donor in a cohort sampled during active COVID-19.

The chain has TRBV6-5 and TRBJ1-5; a possible D gene is TRBD1 (5 bases). Trimming pared 5 bases from V and 9 bases from J, leaving 14 bases between. The CDR3 loop spans 13 amino acids. CDR1 and CDR2 from the germline V gene are MNHEY and SVGAGI. The CDR3 loop is CASSIGRQWPQHF. CDR3 bases: TGTGCCAGCAGTATTGGCAGACAGTGGCCCCAGCATTTT.

The chain combines TRBV18 with TRBJ1-2; perhaps TRBD1 as D (5 bases). This CDR3 region has 15 residues. V lost 2 bases, J lost 6 bases, and 16 bases lay in between. The germline V gene has CDR1 KGHSH and CDR2 LQKENI. The CDR3 DNA reads TGTGCCAGCTCACCAGGAGTTGAGGCGGGGCATGGCTACACCTTC. Its translation: CASSPGVEAGHGYTF.

This clone has a single count. The rearrangement uses TRBV19 and TRBJ2-3, with unresolved D. The CDR3 runs to 15 residues. Germline CDR1 and CDR2: LNHDA and SQIVND (reference sequence). V lost 2 bases and J lost 6, with 15 bases in between. The CDR3 region has the DNA TGTGCCAGTAGTATATCTTGGATCGCGCGGGATACGCAGTATTTT. Protein: CASSISWIARDTQYF.

The chain combines TRBV30 with TRBJ2-3, with 9 bases identical to TRBD1. CDR3 length equals 15 residues. From germline, CDR1 is GTSNPN and CDR2 SVGIG (reference sequence). V trimming: 2 bases; J trimming: 5 bases; junction bases outside the gene matches: 8. In DNA, the CDR3 is TGTGCCTGGAGTTTCACCGGGACAGGGCGAGATACGCAGTATTTT. Its translation: CAWSFTGTGRDTQYF.

The DNA for the CDR3 is TGTGCTAGTGGTTTGTCCGCGGACAGGCTCACAGATACGCAGTATTTT. Residues: CASGLSADRLTDTQYF. This sequence joins TRBV12-5 and TRBJ2-3; 7 positions match TRBD1. Germline V gene lookup returns CDR1 LGHNT and CDR2 FRNRAP. V lost 2 bases to trimming and J lost 2 bases; unmatched junction nucleotides: 7. The length of the CDR3 is 16 residues.

This clone was observed once. V gene TRBV19 combines with J gene TRBJ1-2; 7 bases are a match to TRBD1. The V and J ends lost 7 bases and 2 bases, in that order; junction bases with no gene match: 13. Per germline, CDR1 LNHDA and CDR2 SQIVND (reference sequence). The CDR3 spans 16 residues. The CDR3 DNA is TGTGCCAGTAACACAAGAGGGGGCCAACTGAACTATGGCTACACCTTC. Translating gives CASNTRGGQLNYGYTF.

The chain combines TRBV10-3 with TRBJ2-2, with TRBD2 as a possible D gene (6 bases). Trimming took 4 bases from V and 5 from J, leaving 14 bases between them. This CDR3 has 15 residues. The germline gives CDR1 ENHRY, CDR2 SYGVKD. Written as DNA, the CDR3 is TGTGCCATCAGTGGGTCGGGAGTAGGGACCGGGGAGCTGTTTTTT. Protein product: CAISGSGVGTGELFF.

The V call is TRBV19, the J call TRBJ1-5, with no clear D. Trimming cost V 11 bases and J 5 bases, with 10 bases left between them. Germline assignment: CDR1 LNHDA and CDR2 SQIVND (reference sequence). The CDR3 has 11 residues. The CDR3 region has the DNA TGTGCCGTCGGGGAATATCAGCCCCAGCATTTT. Amino acid sequence: CAVGEYQPQHF.

The V call is TRBV3-1 (or the pseudogene TRBV3-2), the J call TRBJ2-1; TRBD2 agrees at 8 bases. Trimming took 6 bases from V and 5 from J; bases not matched to a gene: 9. Looked up from germline, CDR1 is LGHDT and CDR2 is YNNKEL (reference sequence). The CDR3 covers 15 residues. The CDR3 region is CASRVGGGLNNEQFF. The CDR3 DNA reads as TGTGCCAGCAGGGTGGGCGGGGGGTTAAACAATGAGCAGTTCTTC.

This chain connects TRBV19 to TRBJ1-1; TRBD1 agrees at 8 bases. The CDR3 is made up of 15 amino acids. CDR1 is LNHDA and CDR2 is SQIVND in the germline V gene (reference sequence). Trimming removed 6 bases from V and 1 base from J; junction bases left unmatched: 7. The chain's CDR3 is CASRGTGEGNTEAFF. DNA of the CDR3: TGTGCCAGTAGAGGGACAGGTGAGGGGAACACTGAAGCTTTCTTT.

This clone was seen a single time. The chain has TRBV19 and TRBJ1-2; TRBD1 matches 7 bases. Germline CDR1 LNHDA, CDR2 SQIVND (reference sequence). The CDR3 is made up of 14 amino acids. Trimming at V came to 6 bases and at J to 5 bases, leaving 9 bases not matched to a gene. CDR3 residues: CASRGGTWIYGYTF. The CDR3 DNA reads TGTGCCAGTAGAGGGGGCACCTGGATATATGGCTACACCTTC.

The chain links TRBV23-1 to TRBJ1-1; D ambiguous. Being an ORF, TRBV23-1 has a function that is uncertain. This CDR3 has 14 amino acids. Trimming removed 5 bases from V and 1 base from J, with 11 bases in between. The CDR3 region has the DNA TGCGCCAGCAGTGGCCCGGGGAAGAACACTGAAGCTTTCTTT. It is translated as CASSGPGKNTEAFF.

This chain joins TRBV3-1 (or the pseudogene TRBV3-2) and TRBJ2-1; D possibly corresponds to TRBD1 (6 bases). V lost 3 bases and J 6 bases, leaving 12 bases between the germline ends. CDR1 LGHDT and CDR2 YNNKEL come from the germline V gene (reference sequence). The CDR3 has 14 residues. CDR3 loop: CASSHGQPANEQFF. In DNA form, the CDR3 reads TGTGCCAGCAGCCACGGACAGCCCGCCAATGAGCAGTTCTTC.

The rearrangement links TRBV19 to TRBJ1-2; D unclear. V gave up 3 bases and J gave up 5 bases, with 13 bases separating them. Per the germline V gene, CDR1 is LNHDA and CDR2 is SQIVND (reference sequence). The CDR3 extends over 14 amino acids. The DNA of the CDR3 is TGTGCCAGTAGTATTAGCGGGAGACCATATGGCTACACCTTC. It translates to CASSISGRPYGYTF. The entire variable domain, with the rest obtained from reference TRBV19 and TRBJ1-2, is as follows: DGGITQSPKYLFRKEGQNVTLSCEQNLNHDAMYWYRQDPGQGLRLIYYSQIVNDFQKGDIAEGYSVSREKKESFPLTVTSAQKNPTAFYLCASSISGRPYGYTFGSGTRLTVV.

The chain couples TRBV10-3 to TRBJ1-2, with TRBD1 matching over 9 bases. Unmatched junction bases numbered 13, after V lost 5 bases and J lost 6 bases. This CDR3 region has 16 residues. Germline values: CDR1 ENHRY, CDR2 SYGVKD. CDR3 bases: TGTGCCATCAGTCAAACGCGTCCCGGGACAGGGAATGGCTACACCTTC. It is translated as CAISQTRPGTGNGYTF.

This clone was detected only a few times. The chain links TRBV27 to TRBJ2-7, with 8 bases fitting TRBD1. Germline loops: CDR1 MNHEY, CDR2 SMNVEV (reference sequence). With 8 bases clipped from V and 7 bases from J, the junction kept 13 bases outside the gene matches. This CDR3 spans 14 amino acids. The CDR3 DNA reads TGTGCCAGCCAGGACAGGGCTTGGAGTCGAGAGCAGTACTTC. This translates into CASQDRAWSREQYF.

The chain couples TRBV6-5 to TRBJ1-6; the match to TRBD1 covers 11 bases. Germline V gives CDR1 MNHEY, CDR2 SVGAGI. This CDR3 is 15 amino acids long. V shed 7 bases and J 5 bases; nucleotides not matched to a gene: 4. The CDR3, as DNA: TGTGCCAGCATCCGGGACAGGGGGAATAATTCACCCCTCCACTTT. Residues: CASIRDRGNNSPLHF.

CDR3 DNA: TGCGCCAGCAGCTTGGCAGGACAGGGGGGGTATGGAGCTTTCTTT. It is translated as CASSLAGQGGYGAFF. This rearrangement joins TRBV5-1 to TRBJ1-1; 10 bases map to TRBD1. Per germline, CDR1 SGHRS and CDR2 YFSETQ. V trimming: 0 bases; J trimming: 10 bases; junction bases outside the gene matches: 9. The CDR3 spans 15 residues.

The chain has TRBV5-1 and TRBJ1-2; the D gene is possibly TRBD1 (5 bases). The CDR3 is made up of 14 amino acids. Trimming left V 5 bases short and J 2 bases short, with 13 bases between. The germline V gene encodes CDR1 SGHRS and CDR2 YFSETQ. The CDR3 loop reads CASSLQVSNYGYTF. In DNA, the CDR3 is TGCGCCAGCAGTCTACAGGTCAGCAACTATGGCTACACCTTC.

This clone showed up just once. CDR3 loop: CAIKKGGGQETQYF. DNA of the CDR3: TGTGCCATAAAAAAGGGTGGAGGGCAAGAGACCCAGTACTTC. The V call is TRBV10-3, the J call TRBJ2-5; maybe TRBD2 (6 bases). The germline CDR1 and CDR2 sequences are ENHRY and SYGVKD. CDR3 length: 14 residues. V was cut by 9 bases and J by 2 bases, with 16 bases left in between.

This sequence joins TRBV2 and TRBJ2-5; unclear D gene. V dropped 6 bases and J dropped 0 bases, with 14 bases sitting between them. CDR1 and CDR2 (germline): SNHLY, FYNNEI. The CDR3 covers 15 residues. The CDR3 here is CASRYRLLYQETQYF. DNA for the CDR3: TGTGCCAGCAGGTACAGATTACTTTACCAAGAGACCCAGTACTTC.

V is TRBV10-3 and J is TRBJ2-2, with TRBD2 identical over 12 bases. V shed 2 bases, J shed 6 bases, and the junction held 4 bases outside the gene matches. This CDR3 region has 16 residues. The germline CDR1 and CDR2 sequences are ENHRY and SYGVKD. CDR3 DNA sequence: TGTGCCATCAGTGAGGCTAGCGGGGGGGCCTCCGGGGAGCTGTTTTTT. This sequence encodes CAISEASGGASGELFF.